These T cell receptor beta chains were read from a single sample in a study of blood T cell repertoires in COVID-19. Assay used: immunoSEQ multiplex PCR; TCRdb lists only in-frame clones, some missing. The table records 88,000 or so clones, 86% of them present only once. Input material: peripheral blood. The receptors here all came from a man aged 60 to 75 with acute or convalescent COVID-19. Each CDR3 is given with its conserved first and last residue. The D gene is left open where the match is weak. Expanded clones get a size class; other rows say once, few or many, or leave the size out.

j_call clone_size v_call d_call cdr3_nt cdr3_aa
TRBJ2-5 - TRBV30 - TGTGCCTGGAGAGACACGGGGTCTGGGACCCAGTACTTC CAWRDTGSGTQYF
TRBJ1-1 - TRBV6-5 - TGTGCCAGCAGTTACTCGAGCTCCGGGAATGAAGCTTTCTTT CASSYSSSGNEAFF
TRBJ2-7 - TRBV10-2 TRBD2 TGCGCCAGCAGCGTCCTAGCGGGAGGGGGCGAGCAGTACTTC CASSVLAGGGEQYF
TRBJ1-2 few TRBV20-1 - TGCAGTGCTAGAAACAGGCTTGGCTACACCTTC CSARNRLGYTF
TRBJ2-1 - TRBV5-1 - TGCGCCAGCAGCTTGGTACTACAGGGAAATGAGCAGTTCTTC CASSLVLQGNEQFF
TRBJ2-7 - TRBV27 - TGTGCCAGCAAATATCAGGTGGGCTCCTACGAGCAGTACTTC CASKYQVGSYEQYF
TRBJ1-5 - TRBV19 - TGTGCCAGTAGAGATAGGCCCGCGGCGAGCAATCAGCCCCAGCATTTT CASRDRPAASNQPQHF
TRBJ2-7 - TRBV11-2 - TGTGCCAGCAGCTTAGTCCAGGAACGGGGCGAGCAGTACTTC CASSLVQERGEQYF
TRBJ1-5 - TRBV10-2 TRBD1 TGCGCCACCAGGACAGGCGCAAATCAGCCCCAGCATTTT CATRTGANQPQHF
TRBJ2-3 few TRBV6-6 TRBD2 TGTGCCAGCAGTTACACGGGGGGTATGTCAGATACGCAGTATTTT CASSYTGGMSDTQYF
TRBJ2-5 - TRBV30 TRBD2 TGTGCCTGGATTCAAGCGGGGGGGCTCCAAGAGACCCAGTACTTC CAWIQAGGLQETQYF
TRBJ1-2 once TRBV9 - TGTGCCAGCAGCGTAGCTTTTTCGGGTGACTATGGCTACACCTTC CASSVAFSGDYGYTF
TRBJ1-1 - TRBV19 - TGTGCCAGTAGTATGGGAGGGTTGAGGGCTGAAGCTTTCTTT CASSMGGLRAEAFF
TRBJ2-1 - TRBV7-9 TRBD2 TGTGCCAGCAGCTTATACTCGCGGGGGGTCAATGAGCAGTTCTTC CASSLYSRGVNEQFF
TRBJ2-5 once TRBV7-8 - TGTGCCAGCAGCCGGGACAACCAAGAGACCCAGTACTTC CASSRDNQETQYF
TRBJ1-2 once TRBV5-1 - TGCGCCAGCAGCCCTGGGGCGTTGGGCTACACCTTC CASSPGALGYTF
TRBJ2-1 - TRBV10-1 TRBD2 TGCGCCAGCGGGACTAGGCTTGATGAGCAGTTCTTC CASGTRLDEQFF
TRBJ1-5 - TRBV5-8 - TGTGCCAGCAGCGCCGGGATAATTAATCAGCCCCAGCATTTT CASSAGIINQPQHF
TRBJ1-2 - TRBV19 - TGTGCCAGTAGTAGGACAGCAACTTATGGCTACACCTTC CASSRTATYGYTF
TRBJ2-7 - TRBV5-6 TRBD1 TGTGCCAGCAGCTTGTCGCTGGACAGGGGGCTTTATTTAGACGAGCAGTACTTC CASSLSLDRGLYLDEQYF
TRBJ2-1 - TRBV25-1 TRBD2 TGTGCCAGCAGTGAATCTGGTAGCGGGAGATACAATGAGCAGTTCTTC CASSESGSGRYNEQFF
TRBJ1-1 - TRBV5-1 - TGCGCCAGCAGCCTCGGGAGTTCGGCTGAAGCTTTCTTT CASSLGSSAEAFF
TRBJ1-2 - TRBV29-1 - TGCAGCGTTGCCTACCGGGCCGGGGGTCCTGGCTACACCTTC CSVAYRAGGPGYTF
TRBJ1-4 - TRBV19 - TGTGCCACGTGTGTCTCGTCGGGTGAAAAACTGTTTTTT CATCVSSGEKLFF
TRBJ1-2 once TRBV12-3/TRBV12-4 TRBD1 TGTGCCAGCATCAGGCAGGGGGCTAATGGCTACACCTTC CASIRQGANGYTF
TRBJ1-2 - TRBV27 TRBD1 TGTGCCAGCAGACCGGGACAGGGGTGGGTTGATGGCTACACCTTC CASRPGQGWVDGYTF
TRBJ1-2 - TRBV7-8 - TGTGCCAGCAGTCGAAGGGGCGTCGATGGCTACACCTTC CASSRRGVDGYTF
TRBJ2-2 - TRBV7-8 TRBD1 TGTGCCAGCACCCGACAGGGGGAAACCGGGGAGCTGTTTTTT CASTRQGETGELFF
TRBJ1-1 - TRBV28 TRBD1 TGTGCCAGCGGGACAGGGGCACTGAACACTGAAGCTTTCTTT CASGTGALNTEAFF
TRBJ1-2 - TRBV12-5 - TGTGCTAGTGGTTTTTTGTCGATGAGCTATGGCTACACCTTC CASGFLSMSYGYTF
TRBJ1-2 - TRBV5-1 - TGCGCCAGCAGCGCCGAGGGATCCTATGGCTACACCTTC CASSAEGSYGYTF
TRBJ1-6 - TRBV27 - TGTGCCAGCAGTTTATCGGGCAGACCCAGCTCCTATAATTCACCCCTCCACTTT CASSLSGRPSSYNSPLHF
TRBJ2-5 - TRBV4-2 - TGTGCCAGCAGCCAAGGGGGCGCGCCCGGGGGAGAAGAGACCCAGTACTTC CASSQGGAPGGEETQYF
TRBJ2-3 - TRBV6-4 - TGTGCCAGCAGCGAGCTTGGGGGGACAGATACGCAGTATTTT CASSELGGTDTQYF
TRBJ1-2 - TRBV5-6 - TGTGCCAGCAGCTTTAGAGGGAAGACTTCCTATGGCTACACCTTC CASSFRGKTSYGYTF
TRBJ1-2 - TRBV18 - TGTGCCAGCTCACCGGACAGACTATATGGCTACACCTTC CASSPDRLYGYTF